These 21 T cell receptor beta chains were sequenced from one sample in a study of T cell repertoires in cytomegalovirus infection. TCRdb itself ran the reads through MiXCR, one entry per CDR3 protein. The sample has roughly 200,000 distinct CDR3 sequences, about a tenth seen once; the top ten hold roughly 5%. The sequenced material came from PBMCs. All receptors derive from a human donor in good health (CMV status not recorded). Some clones in this sample may be carry-over from other donors' samples.

The chain employs TRBV10-3 and TRBJ2-7; D not certain. This CDR3 is 15 amino acids long. Trimming removed 2 bases at V and 3 bases at J, with 14 bases between. Germline CDR1 ENHRY, CDR2 SYGVKD. CDR3 in amino acids: CAISEEGSEYYEQYF. The DNA for the CDR3 is TGTGCCATCAGTGAGGAAGGGTCGGAATACTACGAGCAGTACTTC.

This clonotype was found many times. The gene calls are TRBV6-2 or TRBV6-3 and TRBJ2-1; a weak D match, TRBD1 (5 bases). Trimming left V 2 bases short and J 5 bases short, with 10 bases between. This CDR3 has 14 residues. Germline lookup yields CDR1 MNHEY and CDR2 SVGEGT. DNA of the CDR3: TGTGCCAGCAGTTACATGGCAGGGAACAATGAGCAGTTCTTC. This translates into CASSYMAGNNEQFF.

In its sample, this clonotype was seen many times. The CDR3 sequence: CASTVIRNTEAFF. The CDR3 DNA reads TGTGCCAGCACCGTTATCAGGAACACTGAAGCTTTCTTT. This chain links TRBV12-3 or TRBV12-4 with TRBJ1-1, with D hard to call. CDR3 length: 13 amino acids. Trimming removed 7 bases at V and 1 base at J, with 10 bases between.

This clonotype was observed at least ten times. The chain uses TRBV7-2 and TRBJ2-7, with 9 bases aligning to TRBD2. Germline V gene sequence: CDR1 SGHTA, CDR2 FQGNSA. The CDR3 loop spans 17 amino acids. Trimming cost V 3 bases and J 8 bases; bases outside gene matches: 17. Written as DNA, the CDR3 is TGTGCCAGCAGCTTGGTCGTTAGCGGGAGTTTACCTACGCAGCAGTACTTC. Translated, it gives CASSLVVSGSLPTQQYF.

This clonotype appeared many times. The rearrangement joins TRBV12-3 or TRBV12-4 to TRBJ1-5; no definite D call. Trimming took 5 bases from V and 6 from J, leaving 8 bases between them. CDR3 length equals 12 residues. CDR3 sequence reads: CASSRVGQPQHF. As DNA, the CDR3 is TGTGCCAGCAGTCGAGTCGGTCAGCCCCAGCATTTT.

This clonotype was seen a handful of times. The chain has TRBV2 and TRBJ1-1; D may be TRBD1 (5 bases). Germline lookup yields CDR1 SNHLY and CDR2 FYNNEI. The germline V and J ends were trimmed by 10 bases and 0 bases, with 15 bases remaining between them. CDR3 length: 14 residues. The CDR3 DNA follows: TGTGCCACCACTGGGGGACGGATGAACACTGAAGCTTTCTTT. Translated: CATTGGRMNTEAFF.

This clonotype was picked up many times. The chain combines TRBV20-1 with TRBJ2-3; D gene ambiguous. Trimming pared 3 bases from V and 2 bases from J, leaving 15 bases between. Germline V CDR1 and CDR2: DFQATT, SNEGSKA (reference sequence). The CDR3 loop spans 15 amino acids. The CDR3 is CSARVAVPYTDTQYF. Written as DNA, the CDR3 is TGCAGTGCTAGGGTGGCCGTTCCTTACACAGATACGCAGTATTTT.

The chain has TRBV20-1 and TRBJ2-7; D is unresolved. Deletions cut 1 base from V and 6 bases from J, with 13 bases between. CDR1 is DFQATT, CDR2 SNEGSKA, per germline (reference sequence). The CDR3 sequence is 13 residues long. The CDR3 bases are TGCAGTGCTAGAGCGGCGGCCCAAGTCGAGCAGTACTTC. Protein product: CSARAAAQVEQYF.

This clonotype was seen many times. The chain recombines TRBV5-6 with TRBJ2-2; D is unresolved. CDR1 and CDR2 from the germline V gene are SGHDT and YYEEEE. The CDR3 runs to 15 residues. The V and J ends lost 2 bases and 0 bases respectively, with 8 bases between them. CDR3 in amino acids: CASSFERSNTGELFF. The DNA of the CDR3 is TGTGCCAGCAGCTTTGAAAGGTCGAACACCGGGGAGCTGTTTTTT.

This clonotype was seen more than once but under ten times. The V call is TRBV5-5, the J call TRBJ2-3, with D maybe TRBD1 (7 bases). The CDR3 consists of 16 residues. Germline loops: CDR1 SGHKS, CDR2 YYEKEE (reference sequence). V lost 4 bases, J lost 2 bases, and 17 bases lay in between. The CDR3 loop reads CASSPGGLGPTDTQYF. CDR3 bases: TGTGCCAGCAGCCCAGGGGGGTTGGGTCCCACAGATACGCAGTATTTT.

This clonotype was seen repeatedly, ten times or more. The V and J genes are TRBV15 and TRBJ2-1; either TRBD1 or TRBD2 may fit D (6 bases each). V lost 6 bases, J lost 7 bases, and 16 bases lay in between. CDR3 length equals 14 residues. Germline V lookup: CDR1 LNHNV, CDR2 YYDKDF (reference sequence). This chain's CDR3 is CATRLGGSSNEQFF. CDR3 bases: TGTGCCACCAGGTTGGGGGGCTCGTCGAATGAGCAGTTCTTC. Together with reference TRBV15 and TRBJ2-1, the CDR3 gives the full variable domain: DAMVIQNPRYQVTQFGKPVTLSCSQTLNHNVMYWYQQKSSQAPKLLFHYYDKDFNNEADTPDNFQSRRPNTSFCFLDIRSPGLGDTAMYLCATRLGGSSNEQFFGPGTRLTVL.

This clonotype was recorded many times. The J gene is TRBJ2-7, the V gene TRBV7-8, with 10 bases matching TRBD1. The germline CDR1 and CDR2 sequences are SGHVS and FQNEAQ. After removal of 3 bases from V and 4 bases from J, the junction contained 3 bases not matched to a gene. The CDR3 runs 14 residues. CDR3 sequence: CASSLRTGGYEQYF. The CDR3 nucleotides are TGTGCCAGCAGCTTGCGGACAGGGGGGTACGAGCAGTACTTC.

This clonotype was observed at least ten times. DNA of the CDR3: TGTGCCAGCGCCTCTCCGGGACAGCCACTTAATGAGCAGTTCTTC. This codes for CASASPGQPLNEQFF. The rearrangement uses TRBV28 and TRBJ2-1, with 7 bases identical to TRBD1. Per the germline V gene, CDR1 is MDHEN and CDR2 is SYDVKM. This CDR3 comprises 15 residues. With 8 bases clipped from V and 7 bases from J, the junction kept 14 bases outside the gene matches.

About this clonotype: A clone one base away is much larger, so this may be a read error. This rearrangement joins TRBV7-4 to TRBJ1-1; no clear D gene. The CDR3 covers 17 residues. CDR1 and CDR2 from the germline V gene are SGHVT and SQSDAQ. V was trimmed by 5 bases and J by 4 bases, leaving 23 bases between them. CDR3 DNA sequence: TGTGCCAGCAGCGGCAAGGGTTTGGACTCGGTGGGCACTGAAGCTTTCTTT. Its translation is CASSGKGLDSVGTEAFF.

In this sample, this clonotype turned up a few times. This chain uses TRBV2 with TRBJ2-3; D is ambiguous. With 7 bases removed from V and 3 bases from J, the gap between germline ends came to 11 bases. The CDR3 has 13 amino acids. Germline V gives CDR1 SNHLY, CDR2 FYNNEI. The CDR3 here is CASTHGLTDTQYF. The CDR3 bases are TGTGCCAGCACCCACGGGTTGACAGATACGCAGTATTTT.

This clonotype has at least ten counts. The chain employs TRBV7-2 and TRBJ2-7; possibly TRBD2 for D (7 bases). The CDR3 loop spans 15 amino acids. Germline CDR1 is SGHTA and CDR2 is FQGNSA. Trimming cost V 0 bases and J 2 bases, with 11 bases left between them. This CDR3 is CASSLAGGAAYEQYF. The CDR3 nucleotides are TGTGCCAGCAGCTTAGCGGGGGGGGCTGCCTACGAGCAGTACTTC.

This clonotype was observed many times. The chain has TRBV7-2 and TRBJ1-1; D unclear. The V and J ends lost 0 bases and 0 bases respectively, with 2 bases between them. The CDR3 covers 13 residues. Per germline, CDR1 SGHTA and CDR2 FQGNSA. CDR3 in DNA: TGTGCCAGCAGCTTAGCGATGAACACTGAAGCTTTCTTT. This encodes CASSLAMNTEAFF.

The V call is TRBV7-6, the J call TRBJ2-7, with D maybe TRBD1 (5 bases). Trimming cost V 5 bases and J 7 bases, with 18 bases left between them. Germline values: CDR1 SGHVS, CDR2 FNYEAQ. The CDR3 contains 14 residues. The CDR3 nucleotides read TGTGCCAGCAGCCGGGCCACAGGCCTCTGGGAGCAGTACTTC. Protein sequence: CASSRATGLWEQYF.

The table lists this clonotype with many counts. CDR3 DNA: TGTGCCAGCAGGTCGACTAGCGGGAGGGGGGTGACCCAGTACTTC. Protein sequence: CASRSTSGRGVTQYF. The chain carries TRBV28 and TRBJ2-5, with 14 positions matching TRBD2. Per the germline V gene, CDR1 is MDHEN and CDR2 is SYDVKM. V trimming: 6 bases; J trimming: 7 bases; junction bases outside the gene matches: 7. This CDR3 is 15 amino acids long.

This clonotype was detected ten times or more. This chain joins TRBV7-8 and TRBJ1-1, with TRBD1 as a possible D gene (6 bases). CDR1 and CDR2 from the germline V gene are SGHVS and FQNEAQ. CDR3 length: 14 residues. V was trimmed by 2 bases and J by 7 bases, leaving 14 bases between them. The CDR3 sequence is CASSLSRGVVEAFF. The DNA for the CDR3 is TGTGCCAGCAGCTTATCCAGGGGAGTGGTTGAAGCTTTCTTT.

The sample holds many counts of this clonotype. The chain links TRBV12-5 to TRBJ1-2; no firm D call. V was shortened by 1 base and J by 7 bases, with 10 bases between the two germline ends. This CDR3 contains 13 residues. CDR1 and CDR2 from the germline V gene are LGHNT and FRNRAP. In DNA form, the CDR3 reads TGTGCTAGTGGTTTGGCCGCTTCGCGTGGCTACACCTTC. Its protein product is CASGLAASRGYTF.